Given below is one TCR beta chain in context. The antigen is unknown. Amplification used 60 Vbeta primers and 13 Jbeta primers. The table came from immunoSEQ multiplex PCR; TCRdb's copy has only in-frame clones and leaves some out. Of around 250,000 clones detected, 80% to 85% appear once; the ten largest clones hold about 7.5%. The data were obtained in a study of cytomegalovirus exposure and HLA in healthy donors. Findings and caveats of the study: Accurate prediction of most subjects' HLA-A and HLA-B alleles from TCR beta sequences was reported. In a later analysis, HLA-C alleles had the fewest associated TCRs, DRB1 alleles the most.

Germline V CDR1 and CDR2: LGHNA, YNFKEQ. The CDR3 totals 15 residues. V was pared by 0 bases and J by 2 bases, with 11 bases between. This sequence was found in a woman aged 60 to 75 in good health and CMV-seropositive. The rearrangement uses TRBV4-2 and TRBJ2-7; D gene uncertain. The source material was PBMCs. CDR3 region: CASSQDPEAPYEQYF. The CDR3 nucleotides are TGTGCCAGCAGCCAAGATCCCGAAGCCCCCTACGAGCAGTACTTC.